The present T cell receptor (beta chain) was sequenced within a study of T cell responses to AZD1222 COVID-19 vaccine. Repertoires were generated with immunoSEQ multiplex PCR, while TCRdb's copy carries only in-frame clones and drops some. The profile shows about 160,000 clones, approximately 91% of them singletons. The study's findings and limits: After the peak T cell response, and only then, were repertoires sampled. Clonal diversity may have been underestimated, and the donors were mostly white British, with more females than males. Close to half of spike-specific TCRs reportedly recognize unmutated variant regions.

This CDR3 is 16 amino acids long. Germline V gives CDR1 MRHNA, CDR2 SNTAGT. The ends lost 1 base at V and 7 bases at J; junction bases unmatched: 8. For this clone: Its antigen is unidentified.

The sequence came from an adult in good health. Sequencing was performed on peripheral blood, taken on day 0 of AZD1222 vaccination. The rearrangement uses TRBV6-4 and TRBJ2-1; 9 nucleotides agree with TRBD1. CDR3 in amino acids: CASSDFNRGPKNEQFF. The CDR3 region has the DNA TGTGCCAGCAGTGACTTCAACAGGGGGCCGAAGAATGAGCAGTTCTTC.